These T cell receptor beta chains were read from a single sample in a study of blood T cell repertoires in COVID-19. Measured with immunoSEQ multiplex PCR; TCRdb has only the in-frame clones, and not every one. Of roughly 410,000 clones listed, around 87% are singletons. Material for sequencing was peripheral blood. These receptor sequences come from a woman aged 55 to 70 with COVID-19, enrolled during active disease. Both conserved end residues are part of each CDR3. The order of the fields is V gene, D gene, J gene, clone size, CDR3 protein, CDR3 DNA. D genes are given only for firm matches. Where a row states a size, it is once, few, many or the class of an expanded clone; other rows omit it.

TRBV15,TRBD2,TRBJ2-5,-,CATSRDLSGGRLYF,TGTGCCACCAGCAGAGACCTTAGCGGGGGGCGGCTGTACTTC
TRBV30,-,TRBJ1-3,-,CAFLRRGSGNTIYF,TGTGCCTTTCTCCGTAGGGGCTCTGGAAACACCATATATTTT
TRBV4-1,TRBD2,TRBJ2-1,-,CASSPPLGSSGIVEQFF,TGCGCCAGCAGCCCACCATTGGGGTCTAGCGGGATCGTGGAGCAGTTCTTC
TRBV4-2,-,TRBJ2-2,-,CASSREHLNTGELFF,TGTGCCAGCAGCCGGGAGCACCTGAACACCGGGGAGCTGTTTTTT
TRBV3-1/TRBV3-2,-,TRBJ2-1,-,CASSSHSQVLYNEQFF,TGTGCCAGCAGCTCCCACTCACAGGTTTTATACAATGAGCAGTTCTTC
TRBV13,-,TRBJ2-2,-,CASSSMTETGELFF,TGTGCCAGCAGCTCGATGACTGAAACCGGGGAGCTGTTTTTT
TRBV3-1/TRBV3-2,-,TRBJ1-6,-,CASSHGYQANSPLHF,TGTGCCAGCAGCCATGGATATCAGGCAAATTCACCCCTCCACTTT
TRBV3-1/TRBV3-2,-,TRBJ2-7,-,CASSLVGSHYEQYF,TGTGCCAGCAGCCTGGTGGGCAGCCACTACGAGCAGTACTTC
TRBV11-2,TRBD2,TRBJ2-2,-,CASRRKGTSGGNTGELFF,TGTGCCAGCAGACGGAAAGGGACTAGCGGGGGGAACACCGGGGAGCTGTTTTTT
TRBV14,-,TRBJ2-3,-,CASSQYITDTQYF,TGTGCCAGCAGCCAATACATCACAGATACGCAGTATTTT
TRBV7-2,TRBD2,TRBJ2-5,-,CASSLGSGALRGTQYF,TGTGCCAGCAGCTTAGGTAGCGGGGCCCTCCGGGGGACCCAGTACTTC
TRBV4-2,-,TRBJ1-2,-,CASSQELRFKSRYGYTF,TGTGCCAGCAGCCAAGAGCTCCGGTTCAAATCCCGCTATGGCTACACCTTC
TRBV5-4,TRBD1,TRBJ1-4,-,CASSPDREVLFF,TGTGCCAGCAGCCCAGACAGGGAGGTTCTGTTTTTT
TRBV6-1,TRBD1,TRBJ1-2,-,CASSVDRGFPLYGYTF,TGTGCCAGCAGTGTGGACAGGGGTTTCCCGCTCTATGGCTACACCTTC
TRBV5-6,-,TRBJ1-4,-,CASSLAGGATENEKLFF,TGTGCCAGCAGCTTGGCGGGAGGGGCGACAGAAAATGAAAAACTGTTTTTT
TRBV28,-,TRBJ1-1,-,CASSSPDGKGAFF,TGTGCCAGCAGCTCGCCCGATGGAAAGGGGGCTTTCTTT
TRBV6-6,-,TRBJ2-5,-,CASSRPGREKETQYF,TGTGCCAGCAGTAGACCGGGACGGGAGAAAGAGACCCAGTACTTC
TRBV24-1,-,TRBJ2-2,few,CATSEREAGELFF,TGTGCCACCAGTGAGCGCGAAGCCGGGGAGCTGTTTTTT
TRBV5-3,-,TRBJ2-5,-,CARSSTFPRLEGETQYF,TGTGCCAGAAGCTCGACGTTTCCCCGACTGGAGGGAGAGACCCAGTACTTC
TRBV7-8,-,TRBJ2-1,-,CASSSGGSAYNEQFF,TGTGCCAGCAGCTCTGGGGGGTCGGCCTACAATGAGCAGTTCTTC
TRBV12-3/TRBV12-4,-,TRBJ1-2,few,CASSDDLNYSYTF,TGTGCCAGCAGCGACGACCTGAACTATAGCTACACCTTC
TRBV30,TRBD2,TRBJ2-3,once,CAWSSGGATTDTQYF,TGTGCCTGGAGTAGCGGGGGGGCTACCACAGATACGCAGTATTTT
TRBV2,TRBD2,TRBJ2-5,-,CASSEGGERETQYF,TGTGCCAGCAGTGAGGGAGGGGAAAGAGAGACCCAGTACTTC
TRBV4-1,-,TRBJ1-5,-,CASSQEGGRGNQPQHF,TGCGCCAGCAGCCAAGAAGGAGGGCGAGGCAATCAGCCCCAGCATTTT
TRBV9,TRBD2,TRBJ2-3,-,CASSGTSGIRGTDTQYF,TGTGCCAGCAGCGGGACTAGCGGAATCAGAGGGACAGATACGCAGTATTTT
TRBV7-3,-,TRBJ2-1,once,CASSLRGGLSYNEQFF,TGTGCCAGCAGCTTAAGGGGTGGACTTTCTTACAATGAGCAGTTCTTC
TRBV30,TRBD1,TRBJ1-2,few,CAWSAGRSDREDYGYTF,TGTGCCTGGAGTGCCGGTCGGAGTGACAGGGAAGACTATGGCTACACCTTC
TRBV3-1/TRBV3-2,TRBD2,TRBJ2-5,once,CASSPRLAVETQYF,TGTGCCAGCAGCCCCCGACTAGCAGTAGAGACCCAGTACTTC